Listed here are 6 T cell receptor beta chains from one sample, sequenced in a study of cytomegalovirus exposure and HLA in healthy donors. Researchers ran the PCR with 60 Vbeta and 13 Jbeta primers. Measured with immunoSEQ multiplex PCR; TCRdb has only the in-frame clones, and not every one. The sample lists 78,000 or so clones, roughly 80% seen once, with roughly 2.3% in the top ten. The source material was PBMCs. The receptors stem from a woman aged 45-65 years in good health and CMV-seronegative.

The sample holds a few counts of this clone. As DNA, the CDR3 is TGTGCCAGCAGCTTACGACTGACTAGCGGGAGGGGGTCCTACGAGCAGTACTTC. Translation gives CASSLRLTSGRGSYEQYF. This chain connects TRBV5-4 to TRBJ2-7, with TRBD2 matching 14 bases. The CDR3 is 18 amino acids. With 2 bases clipped from V and 1 base from J, the junction kept 8 bases outside the gene matches. The germline V gene encodes CDR1 SGHNT and CDR2 YYREEE (reference sequence).

This chain uses TRBV6-6 with TRBJ2-7; D uncertain. Germline V gene lookup returns CDR1 MNHNY and CDR2 SVGAGI (reference sequence). The ends were cut back, 3 bases at V and 5 bases at J, with 11 bases in the middle. This CDR3 is 13 amino acids long. As DNA, the CDR3 is TGTGCCAGCAGTTATAGTGGCGACAACGAGCAGTACTTC. Translating it yields CASSYSGDNEQYF.

This clone has just a few counts. V and J are TRBV10-1 and TRBJ1-4; a possible D gene is TRBD1 (6 bases). CDR1 and CDR2 (germline): WNHNN, SYGVQD (reference sequence). The CDR3 extends over 16 amino acids. Trimming removed 6 bases from V and 5 bases from J, with 19 bases in between. CDR3 protein: CASRKAKQGLNEKLFF. The CDR3 DNA reads as TGCGCCAGCAGAAAAGCTAAACAGGGCCTAAATGAAAAACTGTTTTTT.

The table lists this clone with a count of one. The chain employs TRBV7-9 and TRBJ1-2; D unclear. V lost 1 base and J lost 8, with 11 bases in between. CDR1 is SEHNR and CDR2 is FQNEAQ in the germline V gene (reference sequence). The CDR3 consists of 13 residues. The CDR3 sequence is CASSLETERGYTF. CDR3 coding DNA: TGTGCCAGCAGCTTAGAAACGGAGAGAGGCTACACCTTC. The variable domain in full, completed from reference TRBV7-9 and TRBJ1-2, reads DTGVSQNPRHKITKRGQNVTFRCDPISEHNRLYWYRQTLGQGPEFLTYFQNEAQLEKSRLLSDRFSAERPKGSFSTLEIQRTEQGDSAMYLCASSLETERGYTFGSGTRLTVV.

The gene calls are TRBV7-9 and TRBJ1-1, with D unclear. The CDR3 has 17 amino acids. V was cut by 2 bases and J by 8 bases, with 24 bases left in between. Germline V gene lookup returns CDR1 SEHNR and CDR2 FQNEAQ (reference sequence). The CDR3: CASSLIFELPATGEAFF. CDR3 nucleotide sequence: TGTGCCAGCAGCTTAATCTTCGAGCTGCCCGCGACTGGGGAAGCTTTCTTT.

This clone was seen a few times. The chain combines TRBV28 with TRBJ1-6, with a possible D match to TRBD1 (5 bases). This CDR3 comprises 13 residues. V was clipped by 8 bases and J by 7 bases, with 12 bases between them. Germline-derived CDR1 and CDR2 are MDHEN and SYDVKM. The CDR3 DNA reads as TGTGCCAGCCTCAGGGCGCCCAATTCACCCCTCCACTTT. Protein product: CASLRAPNSPLHF.